This T cell receptor beta chain was recorded in a study of persistence of HIV-infected CD4 T cells. Study information: Donors had been on suppressive ART for a median of around 8 years. Blood samples, up to 180 mL, came from multiple time points, except a couple of leukapheresis donors sampled once.

With regard to this clone: The antigen remains undetermined.

The CDR3 has 14 amino acids. Trimming left V 0 bases short and J 6 bases short, with 9 bases between. In germline, CDR1 is SNHLY, CDR2 FYNNEI. Sequencing used immunoSEQ version 4 in survey mode. Assay used: immunoSEQ multiplex PCR; TCRdb lists only in-frame clones, some missing. Here the sample spans about 51,000 clones, about 90% being singletons. Anti-CD3/anti-CD28 beads served as a nonspecific positive control stimulus. Sorting of responding CD4+ T cells relied on upregulated CD40 ligand together with CD69. The rearrangement joins TRBV2 to TRBJ1-5; D unresolved. The clonotype originates from an adult woman with HIV who was CMV-seropositive. This specimen was CD4+ T cells sorted from PBMCs after approximately 19-hour stimulation, taken from a patient who received antiretroviral therapy. CDR3 in amino acids: CASSEAPWAQPQHF. CDR3 nucleotides: TGTGCCAGCAGTGAAGCCCCGTGGGCTCAGCCCCAGCATTTT.